These 9 T cell receptor beta chains were all obtained from the same sample, sequenced in a study of T cell changes during pregnancy in multiple sclerosis. Generated by immunoSEQ multiplex PCR, the TCRdb table keeps only in-frame clones and is missing some. The sample holds tens of thousands of clones, 85% to 95% seen once. This sample comprised peripheral blood, obtained after pregnancy. All receptors come from a female donor with multiple sclerosis, enrolled in a pregnancy study.

The chain combines TRBV19 with TRBJ1-5; perhaps TRBD1 as D (5 bases). Germline loops: CDR1 LNHDA, CDR2 SQIVND (reference sequence). The CDR3 totals 15 residues. V was shortened by 1 base and J by 4 bases, with 11 bases between the two germline ends. In nucleotides, the CDR3 is TGTGCCAGTAGTATAGTCCCGACAGAAAATCAGCCCCAGCATTTT. Its protein product is CASSIVPTENQPQHF.

This CDR3 is CASSSPGGQETQYF. Written as DNA, the CDR3 is TGTGCCAGCAGCTCCCCCGGGGGACAGGAGACCCAGTACTTC. The V gene is TRBV5-6, the J gene TRBJ2-5; a weak D match, TRBD1 (7 bases). CDR3 length equals 14 residues. Germline V lookup: CDR1 SGHDT, CDR2 YYEEEE. The V and J ends lost 3 bases and 5 bases respectively, with 14 bases between them.

The chain recombines TRBV4-2 with TRBJ1-1; TRBD1 aligns across 8 bases. With V trimmed by 0 bases and J by 10 bases, 13 bases remained unmatched. This CDR3 has 16 residues. The germline V gene has CDR1 LGHNA and CDR2 YNFKEQ. CDR3 coding DNA: TGTGCCAGCAGCCAAGAGGGGCAGGGGGCCCTGGCTGGAGCTTTCTTT. Translated: CASSQEGQGALAGAFF.

This chain joins TRBV18 and TRBJ2-2; D unresolved. Trimming removed 2 bases from V and 5 bases from J, with 15 bases in between. CDR1 KGHSH and CDR2 LQKENI come from the germline V gene. This CDR3 has 16 residues. CDR3 sequence: CASSPKGTKTTGELFF. CDR3 coding DNA: TGTGCCAGCTCACCAAAAGGTACTAAAACGACCGGGGAGCTGTTTTTT.

The chain combines TRBV30 with TRBJ2-2; 8 bases line up with TRBD1. V was clipped by 7 bases and J by 2 bases; unmatched bases: 9. The CDR3 covers 15 residues. Germline CDR1 GTSNPN, CDR2 SVGIG (reference sequence). The CDR3 nucleotides read TGTGCCTCCACCAGGACAGGGCCAAACACCGGGGAGCTGTTTTTT. Residues: CASTRTGPNTGELFF.

The chain recombines TRBV7-9 with TRBJ2-1; 9 nucleotides agree with TRBD2. Trimming at V came to 7 bases and at J to 7 bases, leaving 8 bases not matched to a gene. Germline loops: CDR1 SEHNR, CDR2 FQNEAQ (reference sequence). The CDR3 has 14 residues. CDR3 DNA: TGTGCCAGCAAAGAAGCGGGGGGATGGAATGAGCAGTTCTTC. It encodes CASKEAGGWNEQFF.

J is TRBJ2-3 and V is TRBV7-2, with 7 bases that match TRBD1. CDR3 size: 15 residues. Germline CDR1 is SGHTA and CDR2 is FQGNSA. Trimming removed 4 bases from V and 1 base from J; junction bases left unmatched: 5. The CDR3 region has the DNA TGTGCCAGCAGCTCCCGACAGGGAGGCACAGATACGCAGTATTTT. As protein: CASSSRQGGTDTQYF.

This chain joins TRBV30 and TRBJ1-2, with D possibly TRBD1 on 5 matching bases. The V gene lost 0 bases and the J gene lost 13 bases, with 18 bases spanning the gap. There are 13 residues in the CDR3. The germline V gene has CDR1 GTSNPN and CDR2 SVGIG (reference sequence). CDR3 sequence reads: CAWSVRGTARFTF. The CDR3 DNA sequence: TGTGCCTGGAGTGTACGGGGGACCGCCCGATTCACCTTC.

This sequence joins TRBV7-6 and TRBJ2-2, with TRBD2 matching over 9 bases. This CDR3 contains 16 residues. After removal of 2 bases from V and 5 bases from J, the junction contained 6 bases not matched to a gene. The germline CDR1 and CDR2 sequences are SGHVS and FNYEAQ. CDR3 amino acids: CASSLFVSGGTGELFF. CDR3 bases: TGTGCCAGCAGCTTATTCGTTAGCGGGGGTACCGGGGAGCTGTTTTTT.